The T cell receptor (beta chain) described here comes from a study of cytomegalovirus exposure and HLA in healthy donors. Study as a whole: Ancestry clustering placed 70% to 85% of around 400 genotyped donors in the Caucasian-associated cluster.

Whereas donors were nominally healthy upon sampling, unrecorded immune exposures were probable. General observations from the study: Within a later analysis, the majority of CMV-associated TCR beta chains appeared HLA-restricted.

Amplification used 60 Vbeta primers and 13 Jbeta primers. Profiled with immunoSEQ multiplex PCR; TCRdb holds only in-frame clones, not every one. The table records 160,000 or so clones, 70% to 90% of them present only once. As concerns this clone: What it recognizes is unknown.

In germline, CDR1 is SGHRS, CDR2 YFSETQ. The CDR3 has 12 residues. V lost 3 bases to trimming and J lost 3 bases, with 7 bases between them. Sequences were obtained from PBMCs. The TCR comes from a young woman in good health and CMV-seronegative. V usage is TRBV5-1 and J usage is TRBJ2-7; D not resolved. The CDR3 bases are TGCGCCAGCAGCTCGGTTTTCTACGAGCAGTACTTC. It yields the protein CASSSVFYEQYF.